This T cell receptor (beta chain) is from a study of Graves' ophthalmopathy and Graves' hyperthyroidism. Amplification targeted the TCR beta CDR3 regions, with RNA transcripts as the source material. HTBI primers served in a first-round RT-PCR, which a second-round multiplex PCR followed. TCRdb analysed the multiplex PCR reads with MiXCR anew, one entry per CDR3 protein. The sample has 500,000 to 800,000 distinct CDR3 sequences, over 40% seen once. This clonotype came up many times. The junction shows a germline mismatch at one end, possibly a read error. The sequence was obtained from an adult man with Graves' ophthalmopathy. Sequencing was performed on peripheral blood.

For the CDR3, the DNA is TGTGCCAGCAGTGAATGGGTCTCCTATAATTCACCCCTCCACTTT. Encoded protein: CASSEWVSYNSPLHF. V gene TRBV10-3 combines with J gene TRBJ1-6; unclear D gene. This CDR3 comprises 15 residues. Germline V gives CDR1 ENHRY, CDR2 SYGVKD.